Listed here are 3 T cell receptor beta chains from one sample, sequenced in a study of T-cell memory formation after mild COVID-19 (dated by TCRdb to the early 2020s). Receptor libraries were prepared by 5' RACE. The sequencer was an Illumina NovaSeq 6000. TCRdb reworked the public reads: Q25 trimming with fastp, MiXCR clone assembly, productive beta chains retained. CDR3 protein sequences are deduplicated, and each keeps its most common genes and DNA. For this sample there are around 450,000 distinct CDR3 sequences; roughly a quarter appear just once. The top ten clonotypes cover around 8.8% of the sample. The source material was PBMCs or a T cell subset sorted from them (not recorded which). The source of these receptors is an adult woman who had mild COVID-19 (a few samples of this study predate the infection). The sample titles of this study are shuffled in the database, so cell type and time point are left out; the donor was told from shared clones.

The chain couples TRBV9 to TRBJ2-1; 8 nucleotides match TRBD2. Germline V CDR1 and CDR2: SGDLS, YYNGEE. V dropped 5 bases and J dropped 9; count of bases not matched to a gene: 4. The CDR3 is 12 amino acids. The CDR3: CASRGSGSEQFF. Here the CDR3 DNA reads TGTGCCAGCAGGGGCAGCGGGAGTGAGCAGTTCTTC.

The V gene is TRBV10-3, the J gene TRBJ1-5; TRBD1 agrees at 10 bases. Per germline, CDR1 ENHRY and CDR2 SYGVKD. V shed 4 bases, J shed 3 bases, and the junction held 6 bases outside the gene matches. CDR3 length: 16 amino acids. The CDR3 spells CAISAQDRGNNQPQHF. The DNA of the CDR3 is TGTGCCATCAGTGCCCAGGACAGGGGGAACAATCAGCCCCAGCATTTT.

The chain uses TRBV24-1 and TRBJ2-1; 10 bases are shared with TRBD2. CDR3 length equals 15 residues. Germline V lookup: CDR1 KGHDR, CDR2 SFDVKD. Trimming cost V 7 bases and J 8 bases; bases outside gene matches: 10. CDR3 sequence reads: CATSRVAGGRDEQFF. The DNA of the CDR3 is TGTGCCACCAGCCGGGTAGCGGGGGGCCGGGATGAGCAGTTCTTC.